Listed here are 22 T cell receptor beta chains from one sample, sequenced in a study of T cell responses to AZD1222 COVID-19 vaccine. Produced via immunoSEQ multiplex PCR; TCRdb's table is partial and in-frame only. This table holds 95,000 to 150,000 clones, around 87% found once. The sequences come from peripheral blood, collected on day 0 of AZD1222 vaccination. The receptors originated from an adult in good health.

This clone was recorded once. The V gene is TRBV3-1 (or the pseudogene TRBV3-2), the J gene TRBJ2-7, with D unclear. The CDR3 runs 15 residues. The germline gives CDR1 LGHDT, CDR2 YNNKEL (reference sequence). The V gene lost 5 bases and the J gene lost 0 bases, with 14 bases spanning the gap. The chain's CDR3 is CASSNSSGPSYEQYF. CDR3 nucleotides: TGTGCCAGCAGCAATTCATCCGGGCCCTCCTACGAGCAGTACTTC.

V is TRBV18 and J is TRBJ2-1; D not certain. This CDR3 has 11 amino acids. Trimming removed 2 bases from V and 11 bases from J, with 7 bases in between. CDR1 is KGHSH and CDR2 is LQKENI in the germline V gene. The CDR3 DNA reads TGTGCCAGCTCACCAACGAATCAGCAGTTCTTC. It yields the protein CASSPTNQQFF.

The CDR3 DNA reads as TGTGCCAGCAGCTTTCGGGGGGCTGAAGCTTTCTTT. Protein sequence: CASSFRGAEAFF. V is TRBV11-2 and J is TRBJ1-1; D possibly corresponds to TRBD1 (5 bases). V shed 3 bases and J shed 6 bases, with 8 bases lying between them. Germline V gene lookup returns CDR1 SGHAT and CDR2 FQNNGV. This CDR3 spans 12 amino acids. The complete variable domain, with remaining parts taken from reference TRBV11-2 and TRBJ1-1, reads EAGVAQSPRYKIIEKRQSVAFWCNPISGHATLYWYQQILGQGPKLLIQFQNNGVVDDSQLPKDRFSAERLKGVDSTLKIQPAKLEDSAVYLCASSFRGAEAFFGQGTRLTVV.

This chain uses TRBV6-5 with TRBJ1-2, with D maybe TRBD1 (5 bases). This CDR3 comprises 15 residues. CDR1 and CDR2 (germline): MNHEY, SVGAGI. V lost 3 bases to trimming and J lost 4 bases, with 15 bases between them. DNA for the CDR3: TGTGCCAGCAGTTATACTCCACAGGTTTCCTATGGCTACACCTTC. Protein product: CASSYTPQVSYGYTF.

This chain connects TRBV30 to TRBJ1-5; tentatively, D is TRBD1 (5 bases). Germline-derived CDR1 and CDR2 are GTSNPN and SVGIG (reference sequence). V was shortened by 5 bases and J by 4 bases, with 12 bases between the two germline ends. The CDR3 spans 13 residues. In DNA form, the CDR3 reads TGTGCCTGGCGCGGGACGGAGAATCAGCCCCAGCATTTT. Its protein is CAWRGTENQPQHF.

The gene calls are TRBV11-2 and TRBJ1-2; D gene uncertain. Germline CDR1 reads SGHAT; CDR2 reads FQNNGV. The CDR3 is 16 amino acids. V lost 1 base to trimming and J lost 5 bases, with 17 bases between them. CDR3 amino acids: CASSLARQTLWYGYTF. For the CDR3, the DNA is TGTGCCAGCAGCTTAGCGCGTCAGACGCTCTGGTATGGCTACACCTTC.

V is TRBV10-3 and J is TRBJ1-2; TRBD1 matches at 8 bases. The length of the CDR3 is 15 residues. Germline V CDR1 and CDR2: ENHRY, SYGVKD. J lost 7 bases, V lost 2 bases, and 9 bases had no gene match. The CDR3 nucleotides are TGTGCCATCAGTGAGGAAGGAGGACAGGGTCGTGGCTACACCTTC. Amino acids: CAISEEGGQGRGYTF.

The chain links TRBV4-2 to TRBJ2-5, with 11 bases identical to TRBD2. The CDR3 is 16 residues long. V was pared by 3 bases and J by 0 bases, with 3 bases of the junction left unmatched. CDR1 is LGHNA and CDR2 is YNFKEQ in the germline V gene. CDR3 coding DNA: TGTGCCAGCAGCCAGTCTAGCGGGGGGAACCAAGAGACCCAGTACTTC. Translated: CASSQSSGGNQETQYF.

The rearrangement joins TRBV7-9 to TRBJ2-7, with D tentatively TRBD1 or TRBD2 (6 bases each). Germline assignment: CDR1 SEHNR and CDR2 FQNEAQ (reference sequence). CDR3 length: 15 amino acids. The ends were cut back, 5 bases at V and 2 bases at J, with 16 bases in the middle. The DNA of the CDR3 is TGTGCCAGCAGCCTCGCCGGAGGGGGTACCTACGAGCAGTACTTC. Amino acids: CASSLAGGGTYEQYF. Complete variable domain (other parts from reference TRBV7-9 and TRBJ2-7): DTGVSQNPRHKITKRGQNVTFRCDPISEHNRLYWYRQTLGQGPEFLTYFQNEAQLEKSRLLSDRFSAERPKGSFSTLEIQRTEQGDSAMYLCASSLAGGGTYEQYFGPGTRLTVT.

This chain uses TRBV7-2 with TRBJ1-3, with TRBD1 as a possible D gene (6 bases). Trimming left V 5 bases short and J 0 bases short, with 17 bases between. The CDR3 runs to 17 residues. Looked up from germline, CDR1 is SGHTA and CDR2 is FQGNSA. The CDR3 DNA reads TGTGCCAGCAGCACCGGGGGGACACTTAGCTCTGGAAACACCATATATTTT. It translates to CASSTGGTLSSGNTIYF.

The rearrangement uses TRBV5-1 and TRBJ2-5; 11 bases are shared with TRBD2. Germline V lookup: CDR1 SGHRS, CDR2 YFSETQ. The CDR3 consists of 15 residues. The V segment lost 1 base and the J segment 5 bases; nucleotides outside the gene matches: 4. DNA for the CDR3: TGCGCCAGCAGCTTGAGAGGGACTAGCGGTGAGACCCAGTACTTC. Translated, it gives CASSLRGTSGETQYF.

This clone was seen a single time. CDR3 amino acids: CSVVGVETQYF. DNA of the CDR3: TGCAGCGTTGTTGGGGTGGAGACCCAGTACTTC. The chain combines TRBV29-1 with TRBJ2-5, with no clear D. V lost 4 bases, J lost 5 bases, and 8 bases lay in between. This CDR3 is 11 amino acids long. Germline V gives CDR1 SQVTM, CDR2 ANQGSEA.

The V call is TRBV3-1 (or the pseudogene TRBV3-2), the J call TRBJ1-2; 8 nucleotides match TRBD1. The CDR3 is 13 amino acids. After removal of 4 bases from V and 5 bases from J, the junction contained 3 bases not matched to a gene. Germline assignment: CDR1 LGHDT and CDR2 YNNKEL (reference sequence). CDR3 bases: TGTGCCAGCAGCCCAAGACAGGGGTATGGCTACACCTTC. This gives the protein CASSPRQGYGYTF.

CDR3 loop: CASSLGTGFQPQHF. The CDR3 nucleotides are TGTGCCAGCAGCTTGGGGACAGGGTTTCAGCCCCAGCATTTT. The chain combines TRBV5-6 with TRBJ1-5, with TRBD1 identical over 8 bases. Germline values: CDR1 SGHDT, CDR2 YYEEEE. The V and J ends lost 0 bases and 6 bases, in that order; junction bases with no gene match: 2. The CDR3 loop spans 14 amino acids.

The V gene is TRBV9, the J gene TRBJ2-1, with D possibly matching TRBD1 (5 bases). V was shortened by 4 bases and J by 1 base, with 15 bases between the two germline ends. The CDR3 extends over 16 amino acids. Germline CDR1 and CDR2: SGDLS and YYNGEE. For the CDR3, the DNA is TGTGCCAGCAGCCCCCTGGGGCTGGTGTCCTACAATGAGCAGTTCTTC. This codes for CASSPLGLVSYNEQFF. Together with reference TRBV9 and TRBJ2-1, the CDR3 gives the full variable domain: DSGVTQTPKHLITATGQRVTLRCSPRSGDLSVYWYQQSLDQGLQFLIQYYNGEERAKGNILERFSAQQFPDLHSELNLSSLELGDSALYFCASSPLGLVSYNEQFFGPGTRLTVL.

The chain links TRBV7-9 to TRBJ1-2; TRBD1 matches 12 bases. Looked up from germline, CDR1 is SEHNR and CDR2 is FQNEAQ (reference sequence). The length of the CDR3 is 19 residues. The junction had 14 bases not matched to a gene; V was cut back by 2 bases and J by 4 bases. The CDR3 spells CASSLIGGRSGQGAYGYTF. As DNA, the CDR3 is TGTGCCAGCAGCTTAATAGGAGGACGGTCGGGACAGGGGGCCTATGGCTACACCTTC.

This clone was counted a few times. The V gene is TRBV5-6, the J gene TRBJ1-2; D might be TRBD1 (5 bases). The CDR3 loop spans 13 amino acids. The germline V and J ends were trimmed by 5 bases and 3 bases, with 11 bases remaining between them. Germline V gene data show CDR1 as SGHDT and CDR2 as YYEEEE. CDR3: CASSSGTDYGYTF. The CDR3 DNA reads as TGTGCCAGCAGTTCCGGGACGGACTATGGCTACACCTTC.

The chain uses TRBV19 and TRBJ2-2; D perhaps matches TRBD2 (6 bases). This CDR3 region has 18 residues. V lost 10 bases and J lost 4, with 28 bases in between. Germline CDR1 reads LNHDA; CDR2 reads SQIVND (reference sequence). CDR3 coding DNA: TGTGCCACCGACGCCTCTTCTGCCCCCGGGACTTCCACCGGGGAGCTGTTTTTT. This sequence encodes CATDASSAPGTSTGELFF.

The gene calls are TRBV18 and TRBJ1-5, with TRBD1 matching over 7 bases. Germline V lookup: CDR1 KGHSH, CDR2 LQKENI. CDR3 length: 16 residues. The V gene end was trimmed by 5 bases and the J gene end by 1 base; junction bases not matched to a gene: 8. The CDR3 DNA is TGTGCCAGCTCATCGAAGGGGGCGACGAGCAATCAGCCCCAGCATTTT. It translates to CASSSKGATSNQPQHF.

The chain has TRBV3-1 (or the pseudogene TRBV3-2) and TRBJ1-4; 7 nucleotides align to TRBD1. V was clipped by 2 bases and J by 8 bases; unmatched bases: 2. CDR1 and CDR2 from the germline V gene are LGHDT and YNNKEL (reference sequence). This CDR3 is built from 13 residues. This CDR3 reads CASSQTGAEKLFF. CDR3 bases: TGTGCCAGCAGCCAAACAGGGGCAGAAAAACTGTTTTTT.

A single count supports this clone. The CDR3 nucleotides read TGTGCCAGCGGATACAAGTACCAAGAGACCCAGTACTTC. Protein product: CASGYKYQETQYF. The genes are TRBV2 and TRBJ2-5; D remains unclear. Trimming took off 8 bases at V and 0 bases at J, with 10 bases between the two ends. Germline V lookup: CDR1 SNHLY, CDR2 FYNNEI. The CDR3 loop spans 13 amino acids.

This chain connects TRBV5-5 to TRBJ1-3; D unclear. The CDR3 has 15 amino acids. Trimming cost V 2 bases and J 0 bases, with 9 bases left between them. CDR1 SGHKS and CDR2 YYEKEE come from the germline V gene (reference sequence). The CDR3 here is CASSLGGSSGNTIYF. In DNA form, the CDR3 reads TGTGCCAGCAGCTTAGGAGGCAGCTCTGGAAACACCATATATTTT.